Listed below are T cell receptor beta chains from one sample, sequenced in a study of CXCR3-negative and CXCR3-positive naive CD8 T cells. After re-calling the 5' RACE reads, TCRdb lists one entry per CDR3 protein, DNA absent. The repertoire table contains about 90,000 distinct CDR3 sequences. Sequences were obtained from naive CXCR3- CD8+ T cells from blood. The receptors were gathered from a human donor in good health. Some clones in this sample may be carry-over from other donors' samples. Both conserved end residues are part of each CDR3.

>TRBV5-6|TRBJ2-5
CASSLAGTPIQETQYF
>TRBV5-1|TRBJ2-1
CASSFYGDLNNEQFF
>TRBV4-3|TRBJ2-5
CASSQDRVGAWETQYF
>TRBV14|TRBJ1-2
CASSQAAGYGYTF
>TRBV30|TRBJ2-5
CAWTGTASGTQYF
>TRBV10-3|TRBJ2-7
CANGRDRLPYEQYF
>TRBV5-6|TRBJ2-5
CASSGLGVGTQYF
>TRBV12-5|TRBJ2-3
CASGLVTSGTDTQYF
>TRBV29-1|TRBJ1-1
CSVETGGITEAFF
>TRBV12-3/TRBV12-4|TRBJ1-5
CATTAQGVSQPQHF
>TRBV7-9|TRBJ2-7
CASSLVGGGYEQYF
>TRBV7-8|TRBJ2-3
CASSLDPPDTQYF
>TRBV25-1|TRBJ1-2
CASSEGQVKGYTF
>TRBV5-1|TRBJ2-1
CASSLASSYNEQFF
>TRBV7-9|TRBJ1-1
CVSSLAGVMNTEAFF
>TRBV29-1|TRBJ2-1
CSVEGVGLHSYNEQFF
>TRBV4-1|TRBJ2-1
CASSSREEYNEQFF
>TRBV7-6|TRBJ2-2
CASSPHSTSQFAGELFF
>TRBV5-6|TRBJ1-2
CASSFGTNPNYGYTF
>TRBV7-9|TRBJ2-7
CAGAGIHSYEQYF
>TRBV7-2|TRBJ2-1
CASSLYGTINSKWDEQFF
>TRBV7-6|TRBJ2-1
CASSSLRDSYNEQFF
>TRBV6-6|TRBJ2-7
CATSRVTRYEQYF
>TRBV28|TRBJ2-7
CASSSRGRIDEQYF
>TRBV7-9|TRBJ2-1
CASSFGASVAYNEQFF
>TRBV29-1|TRBJ2-1
CGVERRDREENEQFF
>TRBV10-3|TRBJ1-4
CAISHTGGPNEKLFF
>TRBV21-1|TRBJ2-6
CASSKGGRGVSLGANVLTF
>TRBV5-1|TRBJ2-1
CASMTMGYNEQFF
>TRBV29-1|TRBJ2-4
CSVVPDRLAKNIQYF
>TRBV12-3/TRBV12-4|TRBJ2-1
CASSPRAGTGVGNEQFF
>TRBV7-9|TRBJ2-1
CASSPGTSREQFF
>TRBV29-1|TRBJ1-5
CSVEDRGTVNQPQHF
>TRBV29-1|TRBJ1-2
CSVERPGQTNYGYTF
>TRBV7-2|TRBJ1-1
CASSLGPGAYEAFF
>TRBV5-1|TRBJ1-2
CASSLAYEGNYGYTF
>TRBV3-1|TRBJ2-7
CASSQGEPGGTYEQYF
>TRBV6-5|TRBJ2-1
CASEAGGPYNEQFF
>TRBV29-1|TRBJ2-2
CSGLDSLTGELFF
>TRBV29-1|TRBJ1-2
CSVRTHYGYTF